The entry that follows covers one T cell receptor (beta chain) sequence. The antigen is not known. Trimming cost V 2 bases and J 2 bases; bases outside gene matches: 3. The germline CDR1 and CDR2 sequences are ENHRY and SYGVKD. The length of the CDR3 is 15 residues. The TCRbeta library was prepared with unique molecular identifiers. TCRdb used MiXCR to reprocess the PCR reads, holding one entry per CDR3 protein. The sample has about 830,000 distinct CDR3 sequences; roughly 15% are singletons. This record comes from a study of T-cell reconstitution after alpha-beta-depleted transplantation in children. Findings and caveats of the study: It was newly produced T cells that mostly accounted for T-cell counts and diversity one year after transplant. Reports say that about two months after transplant, the alpha-beta T cells came out of several hundred graft clones that had expanded. Surviving recipient T cells and intrathymic progenitors accounted for some patients' high TCRbeta diversity at day 60.

The TCR was taken from a male patient aged 10-17 years who had a stem cell transplant for acute lymphoblastic leukemia, so the T cells may come from the graft donor. The chain is built from TRBV10-3 and TRBJ1-2, with 9 bases aligning to TRBD1. The specimen comprised PBMCs, mostly from graft donor cells, sampled 360 days after TCRalphabeta/CD19-depleted stem cell transplant. CDR3 residues: CAISERDRANYGYTF. CDR3 nucleotides: TGTGCCATCAGTGAGCGGGACAGGGCGAACTATGGCTACACCTTC.